This TCR beta chain derives from a study of T cells in Graves' hyperthyroidism and ophthalmopathy. The germline V gene has CDR1 MNHEY and CDR2 SMNVEV (reference sequence). The germline V and J ends were trimmed by 5 bases and 1 base, with 12 bases remaining between them. The CDR3 spans 14 residues. Researchers amplified the TCR beta CDR3 regions from RNA transcripts. TCR CDR3 underwent first-round RT-PCR with the HTBI primer set. TCRdb passed the multiplex PCR reads through MiXCR, listing each CDR3 protein once. The sample has about 360,000 distinct CDR3 sequences, about 14% seen once. There are a few counts of this clonotype.

The receptor's source is a man aged 25-40 years with Graves' hyperthyroidism that later progressed to Graves' ophthalmopathy. The sample comprised blood. The genes are TRBV27 and TRBJ2-7; possible D gene TRBD2, 6 bases. The CDR3 sequence: CASSGIGGSYEQYF. The CDR3 DNA reads as TGTGCCAGCAGTGGCATCGGGGGTTCCTACGAGCAGTACTTC.